A selection of T cell receptor beta chains follows, all from one sample in a study of graft-versus-host responses after intestinal transplantation. The antigens these receptors bind are not known. Profiling relied on immunoSEQ multiplex PCR, and the TCRdb table lists in-frame clones only, not all of them. The table shows approximately 90,000 clones, with 88% occurring only once. This specimen consisted of unstimulated CD4+ T cells sorted from spleen or lymph node cells, obtained before transplant. These receptors came from a human donor who was the organ donor for an intestinal transplant. The CDR3 runs from the conserved cysteine through the conserved F or W. D genes are given only for firm matches. A clone size is listed for some rows: how often the clone was seen (once, few, many), or a class if it is expanded.

v_gene	d_gene	abundance	j_gene	CDR3aa	CDR3nt
TRBV7-9	-	-	TRBJ2-2	CASRPDYRIGELFF	TGTGCCAGCAGGCCCGACTACCGCATCGGGGAGCTGTTTTTT
TRBV6-1	TRBD2	-	TRBJ2-2	CASVRLAGTGELFF	TGTGCCAGTGTGAGACTAGCGGGCACCGGGGAGCTGTTTTTT
TRBV6-5	TRBD2	-	TRBJ2-7	CASSPGLAGEQYF	TGTGCCAGCAGCCCGGGACTAGCGGGGGAGCAGTACTTC
TRBV15	-	once	TRBJ1-1	CATSRDPLTGGDTEAFF	TGTGCCACCAGCAGAGACCCATTGACAGGAGGAGACACTGAAGCTTTCTTT
TRBV4-3	TRBD2	-	TRBJ2-7	CASSQDRSGMVYEQYF	TGCGCCAGCAGCCAAGATCGCAGCGGGATGGTCTACGAGCAGTACTTC
TRBV6-6	TRBD2	-	TRBJ2-2	CASSYREGTGELFF	TGTGCCAGCAGTTACCGGGAGGGGACCGGGGAGCTGTTTTTT
TRBV5-6	TRBD2	-	TRBJ2-3	CASSFDGLAGGGTDTQYF	TGTGCCAGCAGCTTCGACGGACTAGCGGGGGGCGGGACAGATACGCAGTATTTT
TRBV12-5	TRBD2	-	TRBJ2-1	CASGLLGTSGYNEQFF	TGTGCTAGTGGTTTGTTAGGGACTAGCGGATACAATGAGCAGTTCTTC
TRBV6-5	-	-	TRBJ1-6	CASSRRTPDSPLHF	TGTGCCAGCAGTCGCCGGACTCCCGATTCACCCCTCCACTTT
TRBV5-1	TRBD2	-	TRBJ2-1	CASSISGTSGIISAYNEQFF	TGCGCCAGCAGCATTTCCGGGACTAGCGGGATAATATCGGCCTACAATGAGCAGTTCTTC
TRBV11-3	TRBD1	-	TRBJ2-3	CASSLQGASTDTQYF	TGTGCCAGCAGCTTACAGGGGGCGAGCACAGATACGCAGTATTTT
TRBV11-3	-	-	TRBJ2-3	CAGSLEPSSTDTQYF	TGTGCCGGCAGCTTAGAGCCTAGCTCCACAGATACGCAGTATTTT
TRBV6-1	-	-	TRBJ2-3	CASAIRDLVDTQYF	TGTGCCAGCGCGATCAGGGATTTAGTAGATACGCAGTATTTT
TRBV27	-	-	TRBJ2-1	CASSLVRPGEQFF	TGTGCCAGCAGTTTAGTTCGCCCGGGTGAGCAGTTCTTC
TRBV7-8	TRBD1	-	TRBJ2-7	CASSAGTGFSYEQYF	TGTGCCAGCAGCGCCGGGACAGGGTTCTCCTACGAGCAGTACTTC
TRBV5-5	TRBD2	-	TRBJ2-3	CASSPGNLADSTDTQYF	TGTGCCAGCAGCCCAGGAAACCTAGCGGATAGCACAGATACGCAGTATTTT
TRBV11-2	TRBD2	-	TRBJ2-5	CASSLRAFRGASGTETQYF	TGTGCCAGCAGCTTAAGAGCTTTTCGGGGAGCTAGCGGGACGGAGACCCAGTACTTC
TRBV5-1	TRBD1	-	TRBJ2-3	CASSLGQGHTDTQYF	TGCGCCAGCAGCTTGGGACAGGGGCACACAGATACGCAGTATTTT
TRBV9	-	-	TRBJ1-5	CASSADPGKDQPQHF	TGTGCCAGCAGCGCCGACCCGGGGAAGGATCAGCCCCAGCATTTT
TRBV4-1	TRBD2	-	TRBJ2-7	CASRLRTSGTYEQYF	TGCGCCAGCAGATTGAGGACTAGCGGGACGTACGAGCAGTACTTC